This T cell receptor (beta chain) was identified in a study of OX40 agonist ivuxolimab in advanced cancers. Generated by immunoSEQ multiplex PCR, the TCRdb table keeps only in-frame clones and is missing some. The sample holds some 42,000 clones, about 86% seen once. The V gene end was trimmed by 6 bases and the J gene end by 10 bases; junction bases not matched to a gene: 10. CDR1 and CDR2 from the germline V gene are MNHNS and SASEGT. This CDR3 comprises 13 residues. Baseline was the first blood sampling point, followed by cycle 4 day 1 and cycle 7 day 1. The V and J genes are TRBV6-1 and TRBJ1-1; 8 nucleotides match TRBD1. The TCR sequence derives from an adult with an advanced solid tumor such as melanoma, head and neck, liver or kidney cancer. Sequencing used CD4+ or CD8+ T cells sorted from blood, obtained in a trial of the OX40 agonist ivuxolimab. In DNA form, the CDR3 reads TGTGCCAGCAGCCCCCGCGGACAGGGAACAGCTTTCTTT. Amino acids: CASSPRGQGTAFF.